The next 18 T cell receptor beta chains were all read from a single sample in a study of cytomegalovirus exposure and HLA in healthy donors. Clones were read by immunoSEQ multiplex PCR, and TCRdb kept only the in-frame ones, dropping some. Counted here are over 45,000 clones, more than 75% occurring once; the ten biggest clones make up around 1%. Sample: PBMCs. The receptors were gathered from a man in his late teens or twenties in good health and CMV-seronegative.

The chain is built from TRBV4-1 and TRBJ2-3, with 9 nucleotides matching TRBD1. The CDR3 contains 16 residues. Germline-derived CDR1 and CDR2 are MGHRA and YSYEKL. The ends lost 0 bases at V and 3 bases at J; junction bases unmatched: 4. The DNA for the CDR3 is TGCGCCAGCAGCCAAGATTCCGGGACAGGGACAGATACGCAGTATTTT. Translation: CASSQDSGTGTDTQYF.

In DNA form, the CDR3 reads TGTGCCAGCAGCCAAGCTAGCGGTCGCTCCTACGAGCAGTACTTC. Translated: CASSQASGRSYEQYF. V gene TRBV14 combines with J gene TRBJ2-7; 7 bases are shared with TRBD2. Germline values: CDR1 SGHDN, CDR2 FVKESK. V was clipped by 1 base and J by 0 bases; unmatched bases: 3. The CDR3 runs to 15 residues.

In DNA form, the CDR3 reads TGTGCCAGCTTTTCCGAGGACAGGGTAATCACCGGGGAGCTGTTTTTT. Translating gives CASFSEDRVITGELFF. The rearrangement joins TRBV2 to TRBJ2-2, with 8 nucleotides matching TRBD1. Germline V gives CDR1 SNHLY, CDR2 FYNNEI. Losses at the gene ends were 8 bases for V and 4 bases for J; bases not matched to a gene: 12. This CDR3 spans 16 amino acids.

J is TRBJ2-7 and V is TRBV29-1; TRBD1 matches 7 bases. The CDR3 length is 11 residues. V shed 6 bases, J shed 6 bases, and the junction held 5 bases outside the gene matches. CDR1 is SQVTM, CDR2 ANQGSEA, per germline. CDR3 DNA: TGCAGCGTGGTGACAGGGCTCGAGCAGTACTTC. The encoded protein is CSVVTGLEQYF.

J is TRBJ2-2 and V is TRBV7-2; 7 nucleotides match TRBD2. V shed 1 base, J shed 6 bases, and the junction held 8 bases outside the gene matches. This CDR3 contains 16 residues. Germline CDR1 reads SGHTA; CDR2 reads FQGNSA. CDR3 coding DNA: TGTGCCAGCAGCTTAGGTCCGGGAGGTCAATCCGGGGAGCTGTTTTTT. This gives the protein CASSLGPGGQSGELFF.

The gene calls are TRBV30 and TRBJ2-2, with D maybe TRBD2 (5 bases). The germline CDR1 and CDR2 sequences are GTSNPN and SVGIG (reference sequence). V dropped 3 bases and J dropped 4 bases, with 12 bases sitting between them. The CDR3 spans 14 residues. CDR3 coding DNA: TGTGCCTGGAGCCCGGACTTGTTCACCGGGGAGCTGTTTTTT. This translates into CAWSPDLFTGELFF.

CDR3 in DNA: TGTGCCAGCAGTTACCTGACAGGGGCAGGCTACACCTTC. This gives the protein CASSYLTGAGYTF. The chain carries TRBV6-5 and TRBJ1-2; 8 bases align to TRBD1. The CDR3 has 13 residues. The trim removed 2 bases at V and 8 bases at J, leaving 4 bases unmatched. Per germline, CDR1 MNHEY and CDR2 SVGAGI.

CDR3 residues: CASIGLESSTDTQYF. In DNA, the CDR3 is TGTGCCAGCATCGGACTGGAATCTAGCACAGATACGCAGTATTTT. This sequence joins TRBV5-6 and TRBJ2-3, with D maybe TRBD2 (5 bases). This CDR3 spans 15 amino acids. The ends were cut back, 6 bases at V and 0 bases at J, with 14 bases in the middle. The germline V gene encodes CDR1 SGHDT and CDR2 YYEEEE.

V gene TRBV5-1 combines with J gene TRBJ1-1; 8 bases fit TRBD1. Losses at the gene ends were 4 bases for V and 5 bases for J; bases not matched to a gene: 7. CDR1 and CDR2 from the germline V gene are SGHRS and YFSETQ. The CDR3 consists of 14 residues. Here the CDR3 reads CASSHGQGLTEAFF. The CDR3 nucleotides read TGCGCCAGCAGCCATGGACAGGGCCTAACTGAAGCTTTCTTT. The complete variable domain, with remaining parts taken from reference TRBV5-1 and TRBJ1-1, reads KAGVTQTPRYLIKTRGQQVTLSCSPISGHRSVSWYQQTPGQGLQFLFEYFSETQRNKGNFPGRFSGRQFSNSRSEMNVSTLELGDSALYLCASSHGQGLTEAFFGQGTRLTVV.

This chain connects TRBV10-3 to TRBJ2-5; D remains ambiguous. The CDR3 is 11 amino acids. Germline V CDR1 and CDR2: ENHRY, SYGVKD. V lost 2 bases, J lost 5 bases, and 3 bases lay in between. For the CDR3, the DNA is TGTGCCATCAGTGAGGCGGAGACCCAGTACTTC. This encodes CAISEAETQYF.

To note about this clone: A read error may account for a junction end that differs from germline. J is TRBJ1-2 and V is TRBV5-1; 7 nucleotides agree with TRBD1. This CDR3 is built from 12 residues. Germline lookup yields CDR1 SGHRS and CDR2 YFSETQ. The CDR3 sequence: CASSPTGMSYAF. The DNA of the CDR3 is TGCGCCAGCAGCCCGACAGGGATGAGCTACGCCTTC.

The chain has TRBV28 and TRBJ2-5; 8 bases map to TRBD2. Germline CDR1 and CDR2: MDHEN and SYDVKM. J gave up 5 bases and V 6 bases, and 8 bases lay outside the gene matches. This CDR3 comprises 14 residues. The CDR3 spells CASRVSGSTETQYF. Written as DNA, the CDR3 is TGTGCCAGCAGGGTGAGCGGGAGTACTGAGACCCAGTACTTC.

The chain couples TRBV6-1 to TRBJ2-7; the match to TRBD2 covers 8 bases. The germline gives CDR1 MNHNS, CDR2 SASEGT. The CDR3 consists of 15 residues. The V and J ends lost 2 bases and 0 bases, in that order; junction bases with no gene match: 3. DNA for the CDR3: TGTGCCAGCAGTGAATCCACTAGCGGCTCCTACGAGCAGTACTTC. The encoded protein is CASSESTSGSYEQYF.

Of note for this clone: This sample includes further DNA sequences coding for the same CDR3. The chain is built from TRBV18 and TRBJ2-5, with a possible D match to TRBD1 (6 bases). The CDR3 length is 13 residues. Germline CDR1 KGHSH, CDR2 LQKENI. Trimming cost V 3 bases and J 5 bases, with 10 bases left between them. CDR3 region: CASSPRGRETQYF. The CDR3 DNA follows: TGTGCCAGCTCACCCAGGGGCCGGGAGACCCAGTACTTC.

For this clone: A junction end diverges from the germline sequence, so it may reflect a read error. The chain employs TRBV4-2 and TRBJ2-7, with D possibly matching TRBD1 (6 bases). The CDR3 runs to 13 residues. The V gene's germline CDR1 is LGHNA and CDR2 YNFKEQ. The CDR3 DNA follows: TGTGCCAGCAGCCACGCCCTCGGGGACACCCCCTCCTTC. The encoded protein is CASSHALGDTPSF.

The chain recombines TRBV18 with TRBJ2-3; 12 bases map to TRBD2. The CDR3 length is 17 residues. The J segment lost 3 bases and the V segment lost 2 bases, leaving 6 bases of the junction unmatched. The V gene's germline CDR1 is KGHSH and CDR2 LQKENI. CDR3 in amino acids: CASSPIKTSGSTDTQYF. CDR3 nucleotides: TGTGCCAGCTCACCAATCAAGACTAGCGGGAGTACAGATACGCAGTATTTT.

This chain uses TRBV6-5 with TRBJ1-1; D unresolved. V gave up 0 bases and J gave up 1 base, with 9 bases separating them. CDR3 length: 15 amino acids. CDR1 is MNHEY, CDR2 SVGAGI, per germline. The CDR3 loop reads CASSYSSGANTEAFF. For the CDR3, the DNA is TGTGCCAGCAGTTACTCCTCCGGAGCGAACACTGAAGCTTTCTTT.

This chain uses TRBV27 with TRBJ2-6; D not certain. Trimming left V 7 bases short and J 0 bases short, with 10 bases between. Per the germline V gene, CDR1 is MNHEY and CDR2 is SMNVEV (reference sequence). This CDR3 region has 15 residues. The DNA for the CDR3 is TGTGCCAGCACCGCGTTTCCCTCTGGGGCCAACGTCCTGACTTTC. Protein sequence: CASTAFPSGANVLTF.